The 28 T cell receptor beta chains below come from one sample, sequenced in a study of T cells after yellow fever vaccination. TCRdb reanalysed the 5' RACE reads using MiXCR and keeps one entry per CDR3 protein. In the table there are a few hundred thousand distinct CDR3 sequences, roughly 6.8% of which are singletons. This material consisted of PBMCs, taken roughly 45 days after the first yellow fever vaccination. The receptors were gathered from a man between 18 and 35 years old who received the YFV17D yellow fever vaccine.

This clonotype was seen ten or more times. The V and J genes are TRBV5-1 and TRBJ2-2; no clear D. V was clipped by 0 bases and J by 6 bases, with 6 bases between them. Germline loops: CDR1 SGHRS, CDR2 YFSETQ. The CDR3 is made up of 13 amino acids. CDR3: CASSLEASGELFF. CDR3 sequence (DNA): TGCGCCAGCAGCTTGGAGGCGTCCGGGGAGCTGTTTTTT. Together with reference TRBV5-1 and TRBJ2-2, the CDR3 gives the full variable domain: KAGVTQTPRYLIKTRGQQVTLSCSPISGHRSVSWYQQTPGQGLQFLFEYFSETQRNKGNFPGRFSGRQFSNSRSEMNVSTLELGDSALYLCASSLEASGELFFGEGSRLTVL.

This clonotype showed up many times. J is TRBJ1-4 and V is TRBV3-1; 9 nucleotides agree with TRBD1. The trim removed 4 bases at V and 8 bases at J, leaving 8 bases unmatched. Germline loops: CDR1 LGHDT, CDR2 YNNKEL (reference sequence). This CDR3 spans 15 amino acids. The CDR3 DNA sequence: TGTGCCAGCAGCCTGCCGGGACAGGGCGTAGAAAAACTGTTTTTT. Translated: CASSLPGQGVEKLFF.

This clonotype appeared a few times. This chain joins TRBV5-1 and TRBJ1-4; 7 nucleotides align to TRBD1. Germline trimming cut 3 bases from V and 3 bases from J; bases unmatched to any gene: 2. The V gene's germline CDR1 is SGHRS and CDR2 YFSETQ. The CDR3 totals 14 residues. CDR3 loop: CASSWGQSNEKLFF. The DNA for the CDR3 is TGCGCCAGCAGCTGGGGACAGTCTAATGAAAAACTGTTTTTT.

This clonotype was recorded at least ten times. V usage is TRBV1 and J usage is TRBJ1-1. TRBV1 counts as a pseudogene. The CDR3 runs 17 residues. The CDR3: CTSSQDLSARMNTEAFF. In nucleotides, the CDR3 is TGCACCAGCAGCCAAGATCTCTCGGCCAGGATGAACACTGAAGCTTTCTTT.

The genes are TRBV9 and TRBJ2-1; 10 bases map to TRBD2. The CDR3 has 15 residues. Losses at the gene ends were 1 base for V and 7 bases for J; bases not matched to a gene: 5. Germline CDR1 and CDR2: SGDLS and YYNGEE. The CDR3 spells CASSVWASGGNEQFF. CDR3 nucleotides: TGTGCCAGCAGCGTATGGGCTAGCGGGGGTAATGAGCAGTTCTTC.

The chain recombines TRBV11-2 with TRBJ2-3; TRBD1 matches at 8 bases. Germline CDR1 and CDR2: SGHAT and FQNNGV. The CDR3 is 15 residues long. J was trimmed by 5 bases and V by 4 bases; bases with no gene match: 8. This chain's CDR3 is CASSSRGLVGDTQYF. CDR3 bases: TGTGCCAGCAGCTCCAGGGGGCTCGTTGGAGATACGCAGTATTTT.

This chain uses TRBV7-6 with TRBJ2-7; D ambiguous. The CDR3 extends over 15 amino acids. Germline CDR1 is SGHVS and CDR2 is FNYEAQ. Trimming pared 1 base from V and 6 bases from J, leaving 16 bases between. The chain's CDR3 is CASSLVALVGGEQYF. CDR3 sequence (DNA): TGTGCCAGCAGCTTAGTGGCGCTAGTTGGTGGCGAGCAGTACTTC.

The rearrangement links TRBV6-2 or TRBV6-3 to TRBJ2-1; D might be TRBD2 (6 bases). Trimming stripped 1 base from V and 2 bases from J, with 9 bases between. This CDR3 is 15 amino acids long. The V gene's germline CDR1 is MNHEY and CDR2 SVGEGT. CDR3 nucleotides: TGTGCCAGCAGTTACTATGGCGGGGCCTACAATGAGCAGTTCTTC. Protein sequence: CASSYYGGAYNEQFF.

This clonotype was counted only a few times. This chain connects TRBV6-2 or TRBV6-3 to TRBJ2-2; either TRBD1 or TRBD2 may fit D (5 bases each). This CDR3 is built from 13 residues. Trimming stripped 4 bases from V and 6 bases from J, with 9 bases between. Germline loops: CDR1 MNHEY, CDR2 SVGEGT. This CDR3 is CASSSGSAGELFF. Written as DNA, the CDR3 is TGTGCCAGCAGTTCAGGGAGCGCCGGGGAGCTGTTTTTT.

This clonotype turned up a few times. V gene TRBV12-5 combines with J gene TRBJ2-5; 8 bases are shared with TRBD2. With 6 bases clipped from V and 2 bases from J, the junction kept 2 bases outside the gene matches. The CDR3 loop spans 13 amino acids. Germline CDR1 reads LGHNT; CDR2 reads FRNRAP. In nucleotides, the CDR3 is TGTGCTAGTGGAGTAGCGGGGCAAGAGACCCAGTACTTC. This gives the protein CASGVAGQETQYF.

This clonotype was counted many times. The rearrangement joins TRBV3-1 to TRBJ2-2; D could derive from TRBD1 or TRBD2 (6 bases each). CDR3 length equals 13 residues. V shed 4 bases and J shed 6 bases, with 9 bases lying between them. The germline V gene encodes CDR1 LGHDT and CDR2 YNNKEL (reference sequence). The CDR3 nucleotides are TGTGCCAGCAGCCCCCGGGGGCCCGGGGAGCTGTTTTTT. Amino acids: CASSPRGPGELFF.

V and J are TRBV19 and TRBJ2-3, with 8 positions matching TRBD2. J was trimmed by 0 bases and V by 4 bases; bases with no gene match: 12. The CDR3 has 18 amino acids. Germline CDR1 and CDR2: LNHDA and SQIVND (reference sequence). CDR3 DNA: TGTGCCAGTAGTACCTCGGATGGGACTAGACCCAGCACAGATACGCAGTATTTT. Translating it yields CASSTSDGTRPSTDTQYF.

This clonotype came up a few times. The J gene is TRBJ2-1, the V gene TRBV7-2; 7 bases fit TRBD2. The germline CDR1 and CDR2 sequences are SGHTA and FQGNSA. The ends lost 4 bases at V and 2 bases at J; junction bases unmatched: 8. This CDR3 comprises 16 residues. For the CDR3, the DNA is TGTGCCAGCAGCTCATACACCCTAGCGGCCTACAATGAGCAGTTCTTC. Translated, it gives CASSSYTLAAYNEQFF.

This clonotype has only a few counts. V usage is TRBV28 and J usage is TRBJ2-3, with 7 bases identical to TRBD2. Unmatched junction bases numbered 13, after V lost 5 bases and J lost 2 bases. The CDR3 covers 17 residues. Germline loops: CDR1 MDHEN, CDR2 SYDVKM. The CDR3 DNA reads TGTGCCAGCAGTCCTACCGGGGCTAGCGGCTCCACAGATACGCAGTATTTT. It specifies CASSPTGASGSTDTQYF. Looking up the rest from reference TRBV28 and TRBJ2-3 gives the full variable domain: DVKVTQSSRYLVKRTGEKVFLECVQDMDHENMFWYRQDPGLGLRLIYFSYDVKMKEKGDIPEGYSVSREKKERFSLILESASTNQTSMYLCASSPTGASGSTDTQYFGPGTRLTVL.

This chain connects TRBV20-1 to TRBJ1-1; D possibly corresponds to TRBD1 (6 bases). CDR3 length: 14 residues. The V gene's germline CDR1 is DFQATT and CDR2 SNEGSKA (reference sequence). Trimming removed 8 bases from V and 3 bases from J, with 19 bases in between. CDR3 in DNA: TGCAGTCCAAACAGGGATATTTCGTACACTGAAGCTTTCTTT. This sequence encodes CSPNRDISYTEAFF.

This rearrangement joins TRBV5-1 to TRBJ2-2; D may be TRBD2 (5 bases). Per germline, CDR1 SGHRS and CDR2 YFSETQ. The germline V and J ends were trimmed by 4 bases and 7 bases, with 8 bases remaining between them. The CDR3 sequence is 12 residues long. The CDR3 DNA reads as TGCGCCAGCAGCGGGGAGAACGGGGAGCTGTTTTTT. Encoded protein: CASSGENGELFF.

This clonotype was counted between two and nine times. The chain joins TRBV7-3 to TRBJ2-2; D is perhaps TRBD2 (6 bases). The germline V and J ends were trimmed by 3 bases and 6 bases, with 8 bases remaining between them. The CDR3 is 13 amino acids. CDR1 and CDR2 from the germline V gene are SGHTA and FQGTGA. CDR3 DNA sequence: TGTGCCAGCAGCTTTCCGGGGGCCGGGGAGCTGTTTTTT. Translation gives CASSFPGAGELFF.

The chain is built from TRBV4-1 and TRBJ2-1; possibly TRBD1 or TRBD2 for D (5 bases each). The germline V and J ends were trimmed by 0 bases and 0 bases, with 18 bases remaining between them. Per the germline V gene, CDR1 is MGHRA and CDR2 is YSYEKL. This CDR3 is built from 19 residues. CDR3: CASSQDRENVRGSYNEQFF. The DNA for the CDR3 is TGCGCCAGCAGCCAAGATCGGGAAAATGTGAGGGGCTCCTACAATGAGCAGTTCTTC.

This clonotype was detected a few times. V gene TRBV28 combines with J gene TRBJ1-6; the D is unclear. The germline CDR1 and CDR2 sequences are MDHEN and SYDVKM. This CDR3 contains 16 residues. V was trimmed by 3 bases and J by 5 bases, leaving 14 bases between them. The DNA of the CDR3 is TGTGCCAGCAGTTTTGGGTTGCGGGGAAATAATTCACCCCTCCACTTT. The encoded protein is CASSFGLRGNNSPLHF. Combining the CDR3 with reference TRBV28 and TRBJ1-6 gives the whole variable domain DVKVTQSSRYLVKRTGEKVFLECVQDMDHENMFWYRQDPGLGLRLIYFSYDVKMKEKGDIPEGYSVSREKKERFSLILESASTNQTSMYLCASSFGLRGNNSPLHFGNGTRLTVT.

This chain uses TRBV30 with TRBJ1-4, with D possibly being TRBD1 (5 bases). V lost 0 bases, J lost 1 base, and 12 bases lay in between. This CDR3 has 16 residues. Germline V gene data show CDR1 as GTSNPN and CDR2 as SVGIG (reference sequence). CDR3: CAWSVQQAGTNEKLFF. Written as DNA, the CDR3 is TGTGCCTGGAGTGTACAACAGGCTGGAACTAATGAAAAACTGTTTTTT.

This clonotype turned up a few times. The chain joins TRBV7-2 to TRBJ1-1; maybe TRBD1 (6 bases). CDR3 size: 15 residues. Trimming pared 4 bases from V and 6 bases from J, leaving 18 bases between. Per the germline V gene, CDR1 is SGHTA and CDR2 is FQGNSA. The CDR3 here is CASSSYETGGAEAFF. The CDR3 DNA reads as TGTGCCAGCAGCTCTTACGAGACAGGCGGGGCTGAAGCTTTCTTT.

This clonotype turned up a few times. The V call is TRBV12-3 or TRBV12-4, the J call TRBJ1-5; 8 nucleotides line up with TRBD1. This CDR3 has 14 residues. Unmatched junction bases numbered 3, after V lost 6 bases and J lost 2 bases. The CDR3 loop reads CASRTGAGNQPQHF. Written as DNA, the CDR3 is TGTGCCAGCAGGACAGGGGCGGGCAATCAGCCCCAGCATTTT.

This clonotype was recorded many times. This chain links TRBV4-1 with TRBJ1-2; no definite D call. This CDR3 comprises 14 residues. V was clipped by 1 base and J by 5 bases, with 11 bases between them. Germline assignment: CDR1 MGHRA and CDR2 YSYEKL. CDR3 nucleotides: TGCGCCAGCAGCCAAGTAAGGACGGGTTATGGCTACACCTTC. Protein product: CASSQVRTGYGYTF.

The table lists this clonotype with many counts. J is TRBJ2-3 and V is TRBV12-3 or TRBV12-4; D unresolved. CDR3 size: 13 residues. The V end lost 3 bases, the J end lost 2 bases, and 6 bases lay between the germline ends. CDR3 amino acids: CASSLSFTDTQYF. CDR3 coding DNA: TGTGCCAGCAGTTTGTCATTCACAGATACGCAGTATTTT.

This clonotype appeared a few times. This chain connects TRBV7-6 to TRBJ2-2, with 9 bases matching TRBD1. Germline CDR1 is SGHVS and CDR2 is FNYEAQ. The CDR3 contains 14 residues. The junction had 3 bases not matched to a gene; V was cut back by 3 bases and J by 7 bases. In DNA form, the CDR3 reads TGTGCCAGCAGCTTCTCGGGACAGGGCGGGGAGCTGTTTTTT. It yields the protein CASSFSGQGGELFF.

The V call is TRBV12-3 or TRBV12-4, the J call TRBJ2-5; D unclear. Trimming left V 7 bases short and J 0 bases short, with 12 bases between. The CDR3 is 14 amino acids. The CDR3 nucleotides are TGTGCCAGCACCGATGAACCGTACCAAGAGACCCAGTACTTC. Translating it yields CASTDEPYQETQYF.

This rearrangement joins TRBV4-1 to TRBJ1-2, with TRBD1 identical over 7 bases. CDR3 size: 14 residues. The germline V gene has CDR1 MGHRA and CDR2 YSYEKL. V gave up 2 bases and J gave up 8 bases; unmatched junction bases: 8. CDR3 nucleotide sequence: TGCGCCAGCAGCCAACCCGACAGGGTGGAAGGCTACACCTTC. The encoded protein is CASSQPDRVEGYTF.

This rearrangement joins TRBV27 to TRBJ2-5; D might be TRBD1 or TRBD2, each matching 6 bases. The ends were cut back, 5 bases at V and 2 bases at J, with 18 bases in the middle. CDR1 MNHEY and CDR2 SMNVEV come from the germline V gene (reference sequence). This CDR3 is built from 16 residues. The CDR3 DNA follows: TGTGCCAGCAGTCCCTCCCCGGGGGCGGATCAAGAGACCCAGTACTTC. Protein: CASSPSPGADQETQYF.